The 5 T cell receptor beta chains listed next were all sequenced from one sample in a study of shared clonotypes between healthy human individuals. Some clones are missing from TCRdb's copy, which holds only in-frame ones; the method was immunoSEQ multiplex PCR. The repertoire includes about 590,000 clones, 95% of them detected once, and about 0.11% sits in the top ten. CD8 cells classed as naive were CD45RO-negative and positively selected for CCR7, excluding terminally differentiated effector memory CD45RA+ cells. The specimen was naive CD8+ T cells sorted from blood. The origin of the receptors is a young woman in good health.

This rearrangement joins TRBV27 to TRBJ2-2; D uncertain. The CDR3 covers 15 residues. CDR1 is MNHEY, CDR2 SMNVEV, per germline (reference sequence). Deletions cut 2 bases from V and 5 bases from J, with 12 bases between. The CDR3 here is CASSLRSVGTGELFF. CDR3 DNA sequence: TGTGCCAGCAGTTTACGTAGTGTGGGGACCGGGGAGCTGTTTTTT.

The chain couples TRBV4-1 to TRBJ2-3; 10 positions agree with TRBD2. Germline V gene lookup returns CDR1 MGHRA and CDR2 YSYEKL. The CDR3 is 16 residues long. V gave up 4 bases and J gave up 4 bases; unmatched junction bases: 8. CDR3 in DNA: TGCGCCAGCAGCCCACGGACTAGCGGAGCCGCAGATACGCAGTATTTT. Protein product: CASSPRTSGAADTQYF.

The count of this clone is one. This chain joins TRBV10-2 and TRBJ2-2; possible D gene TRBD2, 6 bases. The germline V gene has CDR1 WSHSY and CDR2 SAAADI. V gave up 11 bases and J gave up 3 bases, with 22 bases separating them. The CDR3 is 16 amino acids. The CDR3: CAADRQYGSDTGELFF. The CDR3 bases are TGCGCCGCGGACCGCCAGTACGGGAGTGACACCGGGGAGCTGTTTTTT.

DNA of the CDR3: TGTGCCAGCAGCTTAGTGGGGTTGTCCACTGAAGCTTTCTTT. This codes for CASSLVGLSTEAFF. The chain is built from TRBV7-9 and TRBJ1-1, with D unresolved. In germline, CDR1 is SEHNR, CDR2 FQNEAQ (reference sequence). The CDR3 has 14 amino acids. V was clipped by 1 base and J by 4 bases, with 10 bases between them.

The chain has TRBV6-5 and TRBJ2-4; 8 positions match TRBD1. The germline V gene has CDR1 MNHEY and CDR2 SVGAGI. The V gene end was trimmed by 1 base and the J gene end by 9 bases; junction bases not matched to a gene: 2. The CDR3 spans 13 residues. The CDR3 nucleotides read TGTGCCAGCAGTTACTTAACAGGGGGCATTCAGTACTTC. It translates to CASSYLTGGIQYF.